The present entry profiles one T cell receptor beta chain with its context. The data were taken from a study of blood T cell repertoires in COVID-19. Study in general: The United States, Italy and Spain provided the acute and convalescent COVID-19 samples. The cDNA or gDNA used as material had been derived from T cells, B-cell-depleted T cells, or PBMCs.

CDR1 and CDR2 (germline): SEHNR, FQNEAQ (reference sequence). V was pared by 5 bases and J by 3 bases, with 4 bases of the junction left unmatched. CDR3 length equals 14 residues. Authors' data handling: For nucleated cells, counts were estimated from reference gene primer amplification. Profiled with immunoSEQ multiplex PCR; TCRdb holds only in-frame clones, not every one. V and J calls and clone size follow that table, whereas D and trimming were derived from the DNA. The sample lists around 260,000 clones, under 90% occurring once. V gene TRBV7-9 combines with J gene TRBJ2-7; 10 nucleotides align to TRBD1. Sequenced sample: peripheral blood. This clonotype was obtained from a woman aged 40-49 years who had recovered from COVID-19. As DNA, the CDR3 is TGTGCCAGCAGCACTAGGACAGGGGGCTACGAGCAGTACTTC. Its translation: CASSTRTGGYEQYF.